One sample yielded the 7 T cell receptor beta chains listed below, sequenced in a study of tumor-infiltrating lymphocytes in oesophageal squamous cell carcinoma. One entry per CDR3 protein, called by TCRdb with MiXCR from the PCR reads. The profile shows 15,000 to 20,000 distinct CDR3 sequences, 40% to 55% of them singletons. The sequencing sample was made of blood. Receptor source: a female donor with esophageal squamous cell carcinoma.

Worth noting for this clonotype: The CDR3 ends on some other residue instead of the conserved phenylalanine or tryptophan, so this is likely a read error. The DNA is omitted, as the CDR3 cannot be located on it reliably, and the CDR3 follows TCRdb's listing. This chain links TRBV7-2 with TRBJ2-7; TRBD2, the D gene given by the table, was not confirmed from the DNA. The CDR3 is 17 residues long, counting both termini. The germline gives CDR1 SGHTA, CDR2 FQGNSA. CDR3 loop: CASSLGTSGSDEQFFGS.

This clonotype was counted between two and nine times. The gene calls are TRBV7-2 and TRBJ2-3; 8 bases are a match to TRBD1. The V and J ends lost 5 bases and 5 bases, in that order; junction bases with no gene match: 9. The germline CDR1 and CDR2 sequences are SGHTA and FQGNSA. CDR3 length: 15 residues. The CDR3 here is CASSHGQGGGDTQYF. The CDR3 DNA is TGTGCCAGCAGCCACGGACAGGGTGGGGGAGATACGCAGTATTTT. The whole variable domain, filled in from reference TRBV7-2 and TRBJ2-3, reads GAGVSQSPSNKVTEKGKDVELRCDPISGHTALYWYRQSLGQGLEFLIYFQGNSAPDKSGLPSDRFSAERTGGSVSTLTIQRTQQEDSAVYLCASSHGQGGGDTQYFGPGTRLTVL.

The chain employs TRBV6-1 and TRBJ2-1, with D perhaps matching TRBD2 (5 bases). The CDR3 loop spans 13 amino acids. Germline V gives CDR1 MNHNS, CDR2 SASEGT. Trimming took off 5 bases at V and 7 bases at J, with 12 bases between the two ends. CDR3 in amino acids: CASSYGELNEQFF. The DNA for the CDR3 is TGTGCCAGCAGTTATGGGGAGTTGAATGAGCAGTTCTTC.

The rearrangement links TRBV7-6 to TRBJ2-3, with TRBD2 matching 11 bases. Germline CDR1 is SGHVS and CDR2 is FNYEAQ. V shed 4 bases and J 5 bases; nucleotides not matched to a gene: 8. The CDR3 extends over 16 amino acids. The CDR3 nucleotides are TGTGCCAGCAGCTCGACCGGGACTAGCGGAAGAGATACGCAGTATTTT. Its protein is CASSSTGTSGRDTQYF.

The rearrangement uses TRBV12-3 or TRBV12-4 and TRBJ2-1; 8 bases agree with TRBD2. This CDR3 is 21 amino acids long. The junction had 24 bases not matched to a gene; V was cut back by 5 bases and J by 3 bases. Here the CDR3 reads CASSTIRGGISGAVIYNEQFF. The CDR3 bases are TGTGCCAGCAGTACGATTAGAGGGGGAATTAGCGGGGCAGTAATCTACAATGAGCAGTTCTTC.

This clonotype was seen at least ten times. This clone may be a read error of a much larger clone one base away. This chain joins TRBV10-3 and TRBJ2-5; 7 nucleotides match TRBD2. The J segment lost 11 bases and the V segment lost 9 bases, leaving 15 bases of the junction unmatched. The CDR3 is 13 residues long. The germline V gene encodes CDR1 ENHRY and CDR2 SYGVKD. The CDR3 sequence is CAMAGEPNNEQYF. As DNA, the CDR3 is TGTGCCATGGCGGGGGAACCTAACAATGAGCAGTACTTC.

This clonotype has just a few counts. V usage is TRBV6-4 and J usage is TRBJ2-1, with 12 bases lining up with TRBD2. The V segment lost 6 bases and the J segment 5 bases; nucleotides outside the gene matches: 5. CDR1 is MRHNA and CDR2 is SNTAGT in the germline V gene. The CDR3 length is 15 residues. CDR3 DNA sequence: TGTGCCAGCAGCATTGGACTAGCGGGGAACAATGAGCAGTTCTTC. Its translation: CASSIGLAGNNEQFF.